This T cell receptor (beta chain) was retrieved from a study of T cell responses to AZD1222 COVID-19 vaccine. Study observations and caveats: Among spike-specific TCRs, nearly half reportedly target unmutated variant regions. Recipients of two AZD1222 doses showed rising Spike-specific TCR breadth and depth.

Trimming pared 11 bases from V and 4 bases from J, leaving 19 bases between. Germline CDR1 reads MNHEY; CDR2 reads SVGEGT. The CDR3 totals 14 residues. Worth noting for this clone: The antigen remains undetermined.

Some clones are missing from TCRdb's copy, which holds only in-frame ones; the method was immunoSEQ multiplex PCR. The sample lists some 84,000 clones; approximately 85% were seen once. The sequence derives from an adult who received the AZD1222 COVID-19 vaccine. The source was peripheral blood, collected 28 days after the second AZD1222 dose. The V gene is TRBV6-2 or TRBV6-3, the J gene TRBJ2-3, with D possibly being TRBD2 (5 bases). CDR3 coding DNA: TGTGCCGGGAGCCGTGGCGGGTTTGCAGATACGCAGTATTTT. Residues: CAGSRGGFADTQYF.